These T cell receptor beta chains were read from a single sample in a study of T cell responses to AZD1222 COVID-19 vaccine. Measured with immunoSEQ multiplex PCR; TCRdb has only the in-frame clones, and not every one. This table has roughly 170,000 clones, approximately 94% appearing once. The starting material was peripheral blood, obtained 28 days after the second AZD1222 dose. Receptors originate from an adult who received the AZD1222 COVID-19 vaccine. The CDR3 runs from the conserved cysteine through the conserved F or W. The D gene is left open where the match is weak. Part of the rows lack a size; the others show once, few, many or a class for expanded clones.

>-|TRBV9|-|TRBJ2-7
TGTGCCAGCAGCGGGGGACTTTCCTACGAGCAGTACTTC
CASSGGLSYEQYF
>-|TRBV4-1|-|TRBJ2-3
TGCGCCAGCAGCCGCCGGACTGGGACAGATACGCAGTATTTT
CASSRRTGTDTQYF
>-|TRBV18|-|TRBJ1-2
TGTGCCAGCTCACCAGATGGCCACTATGGCTACACCTTC
CASSPDGHYGYTF
>-|TRBV19|-|TRBJ2-3
TGTGCCAGTAGTATTGGCCACACAGATACGCAGTATTTT
CASSIGHTDTQYF
>TRBD2|TRBV2|-|TRBJ2-1
TGTGCCAGCAGTGAAAGGGTTCGGCTAGCGGGAGTAGTGGGTAGGAATGAGCAGTTCTTC
CASSERVRLAGVVGRNEQFF
>TRBD1|TRBV6-1|-|TRBJ1-2
TGTGCCAGCAGTGACCTTACAGGGGGCGATCCTTACGGCTACACCTTC
CASSDLTGGDPYGYTF
>-|TRBV5-4|-|TRBJ1-2
TGTGCCAGCAGTTTTGGGGCTAACTATGGCTACACCTTC
CASSFGANYGYTF
>-|TRBV9|-|TRBJ1-2
TGTGCCAGCAGCGTACAACCGCTGGAGGGAGTAGGCTACACCTTC
CASSVQPLEGVGYTF
>-|TRBV5-1|-|TRBJ2-2
TGCGCCAGCAGGCCTACCCAGGGTTCGAGCGGGGAGCTGTTTTTT
CASRPTQGSSGELFF
>-|TRBV12-1|-|TRBJ1-1
TGTGCCAGCAGCTCAAAAAGGACAGGGGTAACTGAAGCTTTCTTT
CASSSKRTGVTEAFF
>-|TRBV5-1|-|TRBJ1-2
TGCGCCAGCAGCTCGGGGGGCGGTGGCTACACCTTC
CASSSGGGGYTF
>TRBD1|TRBV7-8|-|TRBJ1-1
TGTGCCAGCAGCTTCCCTAAAGGACAGGGGGCGTCAGGGGACACTGAAGCTTTCTTT
CASSFPKGQGASGDTEAFF
>TRBD2|TRBV28|-|TRBJ2-3
TGTGCCAGCAGTCCCCGGGGGGGTAGCACAGATACGCAGTATTTT
CASSPRGGSTDTQYF
>-|TRBV2|once|TRBJ1-2
TGTGCCAGCAGTGCGCGGGCCACCGTATTTAGTGGCTACACCTTC
CASSARATVFSGYTF
>-|TRBV10-3|-|TRBJ1-5
TGTGCCATCAGTGAGGGGGCTACAAGAGAAAATCAGCCCCAGCATTTT
CAISEGATRENQPQHF
>-|TRBV21-1|-|TRBJ1-1
TGTGCCAGCTTCGTCAGGGTGAACACTGAAGCTTTCTTT
CASFVRVNTEAFF
>-|TRBV6-2/TRBV6-3|-|TRBJ2-7
TGTGCCAGCAGTTACTTGGACAGCCCTACAAGGGGCGAGCAGTACTTC
CASSYLDSPTRGEQYF
>TRBD1|TRBV15|-|TRBJ2-1
TGTGCCACCAGCAGAGATCGCGGACAGGGGGTTTACGCTGGGCAGTTCTTC
CATSRDRGQGVYAGQFF
>-|TRBV7-9|-|TRBJ1-1
TGTGCCAGCAGGCTGCCCACTGAAGCTTTCTTT
CASRLPTEAFF
>TRBD1|TRBV6-5|-|TRBJ1-2
TGTGCCAGCAATCCGACAGGGGAACAATATGGCTACACCTTC
CASNPTGEQYGYTF
>-|TRBV28|-|TRBJ2-7
TGTGCCAGCAGGGGAGAGACGGGGACTTGGACCTACGAGCAGTACTTC
CASRGETGTWTYEQYF
>-|TRBV9|-|TRBJ2-7
TGTGCCAGCAGCGTAGGTCGTGCCAGCTCCTACGAGCAGTACTTC
CASSVGRASSYEQYF
>-|TRBV9|-|TRBJ1-1
TGTGCCAGCAGCGTTGACGGCCTCGGAGCTTTCTTT
CASSVDGLGAFF
>TRBD1|TRBV15|-|TRBJ1-1
TGTGCCACCAGCCTTGGGACAGCGGAAGCTTTCTTT
CATSLGTAEAFF
>-|TRBV6-5|once|TRBJ1-1
TGTGCCAGCAGCGGGACGATGAACACTGAAGCTTTCTTT
CASSGTMNTEAFF
>TRBD2|TRBV5-5|-|TRBJ2-2
TGTGCCAGCAGCTTCACTAGCGGGGGGACCGGGGAGCTGTTTTTT
CASSFTSGGTGELFF
>-|TRBV5-1|once|TRBJ2-1
TGCGCCAGCAGCGGCCAGGGAGGTAACAATGAGCAGTTCTTC
CASSGQGGNNEQFF
>TRBD2|TRBV3-1/TRBV3-2|-|TRBJ2-3
TGTGCCAGCAGCCAGAGCGGGAGGGTCCAGTATTTT
CASSQSGRVQYF
>-|TRBV12-5|-|TRBJ1-2
TGTGCTAGTGGTTTGGACGAGGCCAGGGTCTATGGCTACACCTTC
CASGLDEARVYGYTF
>TRBD1|TRBV5-8|-|TRBJ1-5
TGTGCCAGCAGCCTCGGGACAGATGAGATTCAGCCCCAGCATTTT
CASSLGTDEIQPQHF
>-|TRBV19|-|TRBJ1-1
TGTGCCAGTAGTATAGATGGGAGTCCGATGAACACTGAAGCTTTCTTT
CASSIDGSPMNTEAFF
>-|TRBV11-2|-|TRBJ2-7
TGTGCCAGCAGCTTAGACTCGAGCTCCTACGAGCAGTACTTC
CASSLDSSSYEQYF
>-|TRBV11-2|-|TRBJ1-2
TGTGCCAGCAGTCTAACAGGGCTCTATGGCTACACCTTC
CASSLTGLYGYTF
>-|TRBV25-1|-|TRBJ1-2
TGTGCCAGCAGTGAACTGGGGCACGCTAACTATGGCTACACCTTC
CASSELGHANYGYTF
>-|TRBV6-5|-|TRBJ1-1
TGTGCCACCCAAAACCAGGGACCGAACACTGAAGCTTTCTTT
CATQNQGPNTEAFF
>-|TRBV6-5|-|TRBJ2-5
TGTGCCAGCAGTACTCCAGGGGAGACCCAGTACTTC
CASSTPGETQYF
>-|TRBV7-9|once|TRBJ1-4
TGTGCCAGCAGCTTAATGCAGACATCGGAAAAACTGTTTTTT
CASSLMQTSEKLFF